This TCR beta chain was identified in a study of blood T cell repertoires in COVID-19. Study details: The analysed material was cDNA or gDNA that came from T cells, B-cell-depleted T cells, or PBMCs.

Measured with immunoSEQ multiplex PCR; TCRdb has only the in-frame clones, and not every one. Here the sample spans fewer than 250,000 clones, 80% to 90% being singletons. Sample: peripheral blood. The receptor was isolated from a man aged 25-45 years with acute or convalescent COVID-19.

CDR3 nucleotide sequence: TGTGCCAGCACCCCGCGGAGCTACGAGCAGTACTTC. Its protein product is CASTPRSYEQYF. This chain uses TRBV21-1 with TRBJ2-7; TRBD2, the table's D call, lacks a check against the DNA. TRBV21-1 is tagged as a pseudogene. This CDR3 has 12 amino acids.